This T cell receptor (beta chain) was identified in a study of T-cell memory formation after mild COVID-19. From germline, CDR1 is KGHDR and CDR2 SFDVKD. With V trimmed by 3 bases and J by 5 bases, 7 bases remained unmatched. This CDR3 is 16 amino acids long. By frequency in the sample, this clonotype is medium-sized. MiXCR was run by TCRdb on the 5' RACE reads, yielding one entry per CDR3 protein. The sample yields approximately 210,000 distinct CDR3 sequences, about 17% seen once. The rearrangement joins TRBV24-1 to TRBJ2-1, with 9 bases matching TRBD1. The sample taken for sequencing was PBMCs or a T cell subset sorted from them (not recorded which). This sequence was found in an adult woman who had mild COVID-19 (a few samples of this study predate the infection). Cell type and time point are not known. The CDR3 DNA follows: TGTGCCACCAGTGATCCGGACAGGGGACACCACAATGAGCAGTTCTTC. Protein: CATSDPDRGHHNEQFF.